The clone carrying this T cell receptor (beta chain) came up many times. Antigen: not known. These data come from a study of T cells in Graves' hyperthyroidism and ophthalmopathy. Looking at the study overall: Peripheral blood was drawn at first diagnosis, prior to all treatment.

Hyperthyroidism had been newly diagnosed in patients aged 18 to 65, and its duration was under 2 months. The germline V gene has CDR1 SGHAT and CDR2 FQNNGV. This CDR3 contains 15 residues. Trimming at V came to 7 bases and at J to 5 bases, leaving 7 bases not matched to a gene. TCR beta CDR3 sequences were amplified from RNA transcripts. A set of HTBI primers served as the primers for a first-round RT-PCR of the TCR CDR3. TCRdb redid the calling of the multiplex PCR reads with MiXCR, one entry per CDR3 protein. The sample includes some 760,000 distinct CDR3 sequences, roughly 15% of them seen just once. General study points: Ophthalmopathy, as predicted by the model, came a median 6.5 months after the prediction.

The chain combines TRBV11-2 with TRBJ2-1, with TRBD2 identical over 11 bases. The sequence derives from a woman under 30 with Graves' hyperthyroidism. Specimen: blood. The CDR3 nucleotides read TGTGCCAGCACCCTTGGACTAGCGGGTAACAATGAGCAGTTCTTC. Residues: CASTLGLAGNNEQFF. The entire variable domain, with the rest obtained from reference TRBV11-2 and TRBJ2-1, is as follows: EAGVAQSPRYKIIEKRQSVAFWCNPISGHATLYWYQQILGQGPKLLIQFQNNGVVDDSQLPKDRFSAERLKGVDSTLKIQPAKLEDSAVYLCASTLGLAGNNEQFFGPGTRLTVL.